This TCR beta chain comes out of a study of shared clonotypes between healthy human individuals. Overall study findings and caveats: Clonotype sharing across several donors was observed for around 4.8% of naive CD4 clonotypes.

In the case of this clone: The antigen remains undetermined.

Naive CD4+ cells were CD45RA-selected; the remaining cells were memory. The CDR3 totals 16 residues. Deletions cut 3 bases from V and 0 bases from J, with 12 bases between. Germline CDR1 and CDR2: ENHRY and SYGVKD. In the study's own analysis: In the immunoSEQ data, sequences were junction-only and lacked quality scores, so filtering differed. This table comes from immunoSEQ multiplex PCR, and its TCRdb copy is limited to in-frame clones, with some not included. The DNA gave D and trimming, while V, J and clone size come from that table. Seen here are 2 million to 2.5 million clones, approximately 93% observed once, and the top ten hold about 0.39%.

The receptor was derived from a man aged 18 to 29 in good health. Some clones in this sample may be carry-over from other donors' samples. The sequencing input was naive CD4+ T cells from PBMCs. The subset was: CD45RA+ positively selected. The chain carries TRBV10-3 and TRBJ1-5; D may be TRBD1 (5 bases). The CDR3 nucleotides read TGTGCCATCAGTGACCCAGGGATGGATAGCAATCAGCCCCAGCATTTT. Its protein is CAISDPGMDSNQPQHF.